The rows below give T cell receptor beta chains drawn from one sample of a study of T cells in Graves' hyperthyroidism and ophthalmopathy. MiXCR, run by TCRdb on the multiplex PCR reads, gives a single entry per CDR3 protein. Seen here are about 580,000 distinct CDR3 sequences, about 15% observed once, and the top ten hold approximately 5.7%. The sequenced material came from blood. Receptors were obtained from a woman aged 25 to 39 with Graves' hyperthyroidism that later progressed to Graves' ophthalmopathy. Both conserved end residues are part of each CDR3. The order of the fields is J gene, clone size, V gene, D gene, CDR3 DNA, CDR3 protein. D genes are given only for firm matches. Size is omitted from some rows. Given values are once, few, many or a class for expanded clones.

TRBJ1-5 | many | TRBV7-6 | - | TGTGCCAGCAGCTTAGGGGCAGGGCAAAGCAATCAGCCCCAGCATTTT | CASSLGAGQSNQPQHF
TRBJ2-4 | many | TRBV3-1 | - | TGTGCCAGCAGCCAAGTTGGTTGGGGCAAAAACATTCAGTACTTC | CASSQVGWGKNIQYF
TRBJ2-3 | few | TRBV19 | - | TGTGCCAGTAGTAAAGGTCGGGCTAGCGCCTTTACAGATACGCAGTATTTT | CASSKGRASAFTDTQYF
TRBJ1-2 | many | TRBV30 | TRBD1 | TGTGCCTGGAGTTCTTGGCAGGGGGAAAATGGCTACACCTTC | CAWSSWQGENGYTF
TRBJ2-6 | - | TRBV6-2/TRBV6-3 | TRBD1 | TGTGCCAGCAAAACAGGGGCTGGGGCCAACGTCCTGACTTTC | CASKTGAGANVLTF
TRBJ2-1 | few | TRBV6-1 | TRBD2 | TGTGCCAGCAGTCCGCAAGCGGGAAATGAGCAGTTCTTC | CASSPQAGNEQFF
TRBJ2-7 | many | TRBV28 | - | TGTGCCAGCAGTTTAGGAGGGCTGACGCTCCGAACCTACGAGCAGTACTTC | CASSLGGLTLRTYEQYF
TRBJ2-5 | many | TRBV15 | - | TGTGCCACCAGGTCTGGGTTCGTTGGAGGGGGCGAGTACTTC | CATRSGFVGGGEYF
TRBJ2-3 | many | TRBV7-2 | - | TGTGCCAGCAGCTTTACCCTAACGGGAGATACGCAGTATTTT | CASSFTLTGDTQYF
TRBJ1-2 | many | TRBV28 | - | TGTGCCAGCAGAAACCTCGGCAGGGTGGGCTACACCTTC | CASRNLGRVGYTF
TRBJ2-1 | once | TRBV27 | TRBD2 | TGTGCCGGCAGTTCACTAGCGGGGGCTTACAATGAGCAGTTCTTC | CAGSSLAGAYNEQFF
TRBJ2-3 | many | TRBV6-1 | - | TGTGCCAGCAGTTCCTACAGACTCCCAGATACGCAGTATTTT | CASSSYRLPDTQYF
TRBJ2-2 | few | TRBV20-1 | - | TGCAGTGCCCCGACAGTTTCGGGAACCGGGGAGCTGTTTTTT | CSAPTVSGTGELFF
TRBJ1-1 | few | TRBV20-1 | - | TGCAGTGCCAAGGGAAACACTGAAGCTTTCTTT | CSAKGNTEAFF
TRBJ2-3 | - | TRBV28 | - | TGTGCCAGCAGTTTAGGGACCGCAGATACGCAGTATTTT | CASSLGTADTQYF
TRBJ2-7 | many | TRBV6-1 | - | TGTGCCAGCACTCCCCCGTCCACCGGGACTTCCGAGCAGTACTTC | CASTPPSTGTSEQYF
TRBJ2-7 | - | TRBV11-2 | TRBD2 | TGTGCCAGCAGGCCCGCGGGGGGGACTTCCCGGGACGAGCAGTACTTC | CASRPAGGTSRDEQYF
TRBJ2-7 | many | TRBV18 | - | TGTGCCAGCTCACCACCGATGGGTGACGAGCAGTACTTC | CASSPPMGDEQYF
TRBJ2-2 | many | TRBV29-1 | - | TGCAGCGTTGGGGGAGTTGACACCGGGGAGCTGTTTTTT | CSVGGVDTGELFF
TRBJ2-5 | many | TRBV2 | - | TGTGCCAGCAGTGGTTCGGCATCCGGAGTCGGGACCCAGTACTTC | CASSGSASGVGTQYF
TRBJ2-3 | few | TRBV12-3/TRBV12-4 | TRBD2 | TGTGCCAGCAGTTTAGGGCTAGCGGCTAGCACAGATACGCAGTATTTT | CASSLGLAASTDTQYF
TRBJ2-1 | many | TRBV11-3 | TRBD1 | TGTGCCAGCAGCTTCCAAAACAGGGGCAATGAGCAGTTCTTC | CASSFQNRGNEQFF
TRBJ2-1 | - | TRBV5-1 | TRBD2 | TGCGCCAGCAGCTTGGAACTAGCGGGAGTCGCCTACAATGAGCAGTTCTTC | CASSLELAGVAYNEQFF
TRBJ1-5 | few | TRBV29-1 | TRBD1 | TGCAGCGTGACCACCGGGACAGGGGATCAGCCCCAGCATTTT | CSVTTGTGDQPQHF
TRBJ2-7 | - | TRBV11-1 | - | TGTGCCAGCAGCTTGGGTGCGGCGGGAAGGACGAACGAGCAGTACTTC | CASSLGAAGRTNEQYF
TRBJ2-3 | - | TRBV24-1 | - | TGTGCCACCAGTGATTTGGGGGTAGATGATGGCACAGATACGCAGTATTTT | CATSDLGVDDGTDTQYF
TRBJ1-2 | - | TRBV5-1 | - | TGCGCCAGCAGCTTGAACGGCGCCCTCGCCTTC | CASSLNGALAF
TRBJ1-5 | - | TRBV7-9 | - | TGTGCCAGCAGCTTAGGTGAGGGGTGGGGGGAACATCAGCCCCAGCATTTT | CASSLGEGWGEHQPQHF
TRBJ2-7 | - | TRBV30 | TRBD2 | TGTGCCTGGGGACTAGCGGGAGGTCTCTACGAGCAGTACTTC | CAWGLAGGLYEQYF
TRBJ2-3 | many | TRBV24-1 | - | TGTGCCACCAGTGACCCTACGTTCGCTAATGCAGATACGCAGTATTTT | CATSDPTFANADTQYF
TRBJ2-1 | - | TRBV4-2 | - | TGTGCCAGCAGCCAAGATCTAAGGGGGAGTTACAATAAGCAGTTCTTC | CASSQDLRGSYNKQFF
TRBJ2-2 | - | TRBV11-2 | TRBD2 | TGTGCCAGCAGTATACTAGCGGGACCCAACGGGGAGCTGTTTTTT | CASSILAGPNGELFF
TRBJ1-4 | few | TRBV20-1 | - | TGCAGTGCTAGAGGCGGACTGCTTAATGAAAAACTGTTTTTT | CSARGGLLNEKLFF
TRBJ1-3 | - | TRBV12-3/TRBV12-4 | - | TGTGCCAGCAGTGGGGGCCCACCGGCTGGAAACACCATATATTTT | CASSGGPPAGNTIYF
TRBJ1-4 | - | TRBV20-1 | - | TGCAGTGCTAGAGTTGATTTAGAACAATTAAATGAAAAACTGTTTTTT | CSARVDLEQLNEKLFF
TRBJ1-5 | - | TRBV27 | - | TGTGCCAGCAGTTTACGAGCGGGGGGGTCAAGCAATCAGCCCCAGCATTTT | CASSLRAGGSSNQPQHF